These 14 T cell receptor beta chains came from one sample sequenced in a study of T cells in Graves' hyperthyroidism and ophthalmopathy. Using RNA transcripts as the source, TCR beta CDR3 regions were amplified. TCR CDR3 regions were first amplified by RT-PCR with HTBI primers. TCRdb ran MiXCR on the multiplex PCR reads and lists one entry per CDR3 protein. The sample holds 650,000 to 750,000 distinct CDR3 sequences, 14% seen once. Source material: blood. Receptors originate from a woman aged 18-29 years with Graves' hyperthyroidism.

V and J are TRBV29-1 and TRBJ2-1; tentatively, D is TRBD1 (6 bases). CDR1 SQVTM and CDR2 ANQGSEA come from the germline V gene. Deletions cut 0 bases from V and 13 bases from J, with 7 bases between. There are 10 residues in the CDR3. The CDR3: CSVEDRGQFF. CDR3 DNA: TGCAGCGTTGAAGACAGGGGACAGTTCTTC.

The chain links TRBV24-1 to TRBJ1-1; D is possibly TRBD1 (5 bases). CDR3 length: 13 amino acids. Germline CDR1 and CDR2: KGHDR and SFDVKD. The V end lost 2 bases, the J end lost 10 bases, and 13 bases lay between the germline ends. CDR3 sequence (DNA): TGTGCCACCAGTGATTCGTACACAGGCGGAGCTTTCTTT. Translated, it gives CATSDSYTGGAFF.

The chain carries TRBV15 and TRBJ2-7, with 7 bases aligning to TRBD2. Germline V gene sequence: CDR1 LNHNV, CDR2 YYDKDF (reference sequence). CDR3 length equals 17 residues. J was trimmed by 0 bases and V by 3 bases; bases with no gene match: 11. The CDR3 nucleotides read TGTGCCACCAGCAGCCGACTGGCGGGGGAATACTCCTACGAGCAGTACTTC. Residues: CATSSRLAGEYSYEQYF.

The chain has TRBV12-3 or TRBV12-4 and TRBJ2-7; D ambiguous. With 3 bases removed from V and 3 bases from J, the gap between germline ends came to 9 bases. The CDR3 length is 13 residues. The CDR3 bases are TGTGCCAGCAGTTTCTTTAGCTTCTACGAGCAGTACTTC. The encoded protein is CASSFFSFYEQYF.

This clonotype has more than one count but fewer than ten. This chain connects TRBV29-1 to TRBJ2-1; no firm D call. Germline V lookup: CDR1 SQVTM, CDR2 ANQGSEA. V shed 1 base and J shed 3 bases, with 13 bases lying between them. The CDR3 length is 15 residues. CDR3 in amino acids: CSVEGTVAGYNEQFF. In nucleotides, the CDR3 is TGCAGCGTTGAAGGGACCGTCGCCGGCTACAATGAGCAGTTCTTC.

Only one count was recorded for this clonotype. V and J are TRBV12-5 and TRBJ1-2, with a tentative D call TRBD1 (5 bases). The germline CDR1 and CDR2 sequences are LGHNT and FRNRAP. CDR3 length equals 13 residues. V was pared by 5 bases and J by 7 bases, with 14 bases between. CDR3: CASGTDYRFGYTF. Written as DNA, the CDR3 is TGTGCTAGTGGTACGGATTACAGGTTTGGCTACACCTTC.

This clonotype was seen ten or more times. This chain joins TRBV20-1 and TRBJ2-3; TRBD2 matches 8 bases. CDR3 length: 14 amino acids. With 6 bases clipped from V and 3 bases from J, the junction kept 8 bases outside the gene matches. Germline V gene sequence: CDR1 DFQATT, CDR2 SNEGSKA (reference sequence). The CDR3 here is CSALGAGGTDTQYF. In DNA form, the CDR3 reads TGCAGTGCCCTGGGCGCGGGAGGAACAGATACGCAGTATTTT.

This clonotype has a count of ten or more. The J gene is TRBJ2-7, the V gene TRBV2, with TRBD1 identical over 10 bases. Germline-derived CDR1 and CDR2 are SNHLY and FYNNEI. This CDR3 has 15 amino acids. V was clipped by 5 bases and J by 4 bases; unmatched bases: 8. CDR3 in amino acids: CASSWDRGRVYEQYF. The CDR3 bases are TGTGCCAGCAGTTGGGACAGGGGAAGGGTTTACGAGCAGTACTTC.

This clonotype came up many times. The chain's CDR3 is CASSESAYSYNEQFF. CDR3 in DNA: TGCGCCAGCAGTGAGTCGGCTTACTCCTACAATGAGCAGTTCTTC. V usage is TRBV10-2 and J usage is TRBJ2-1, with D unresolved. The CDR3 consists of 15 residues. V gave up 0 bases and J gave up 0 bases, with 6 bases separating them. Germline V CDR1 and CDR2: WSHSY, SAAADI.

This clonotype was recorded at least ten times. The CDR3 nucleotides read TGTGCCAGCAGTCAACTAGCGGGAGGCTCCTACGAGCAGTACTTC. Protein: CASSQLAGGSYEQYF. The chain uses TRBV28 and TRBJ2-7; 12 nucleotides agree with TRBD2. Trimming removed 5 bases from V and 0 bases from J; junction bases left unmatched: 2. Germline-derived CDR1 and CDR2 are MDHEN and SYDVKM. This CDR3 is built from 15 residues.

In this sample, this clonotype turned up many times. The V gene is TRBV11-2, the J gene TRBJ2-3; D is undetermined. Per the germline V gene, CDR1 is SGHAT and CDR2 is FQNNGV. With 4 bases removed from V and 4 bases from J, the gap between germline ends came to 6 bases. The CDR3 covers 12 residues. As DNA, the CDR3 is TGTGCCAGCAGCTCCCCCCCAGATACGCAGTATTTT. This translates into CASSSPPDTQYF. Full variable domain (outside the CDR3, taken from reference TRBV11-2 and TRBJ2-3): EAGVAQSPRYKIIEKRQSVAFWCNPISGHATLYWYQQILGQGPKLLIQFQNNGVVDDSQLPKDRFSAERLKGVDSTLKIQPAKLEDSAVYLCASSSPPDTQYFGPGTRLTVL.

This rearrangement joins TRBV5-8 to TRBJ2-1; the match to TRBD1 covers 11 bases. V shed 10 bases, J shed 8 bases, and the junction held 11 bases outside the gene matches. Germline V gene data show CDR1 as SGHTS and CDR2 as YDEGEE. CDR3 size: 14 residues. CDR3 amino acids: CAALRDRGLDEQFF. CDR3 sequence (DNA): TGTGCCGCCCTCAGGGACAGGGGGTTAGATGAGCAGTTCTTC.

The CDR3 nucleotides are TGTGCCAGTAGTATAGCGGGGGGGGGTGAGCAGTTCTTC. Encoded protein: CASSIAGGGEQFF. The chain couples TRBV19 to TRBJ2-1, with TRBD2 matching over 8 bases. CDR1 is LNHDA and CDR2 is SQIVND in the germline V gene (reference sequence). J was trimmed by 9 bases and V by 1 base; bases with no gene match: 2. The CDR3 consists of 13 residues.

As regards this clonotype: Given a much more abundant clone one base away, this may be a read error. The chain recombines TRBV7-9 with TRBJ1-4; 8 nucleotides align to TRBD1. This CDR3 region has 15 residues. Germline loops: CDR1 SEHNR, CDR2 FQNEAQ (reference sequence). CDR3 nucleotides: TGTGCCAGCAGCGCTCAGACAGGGGCGGATGAAAAACTGTCTTTT. Residues: CASSAQTGADEKLSF. The full variable domain, rest sourced from reference TRBV7-9 and TRBJ1-4, is DTGVSQNPRHKITKRGQNVTFRCDPISEHNRLYWYRQTLGQGPEFLTYFQNEAQLEKSRLLSDRFSAERPKGSFSTLEIQRTEQGDSAMYLCASSAQTGADEKLSFGSGTQLSVL.